This T cell receptor (beta chain) was sequenced in a study of control samples from healthy donors and cancer patients. Sequenced by immunoSEQ multiplex PCR; TCRdb stores in-frame clones only, minus some. The repertoire consists of around 200,000 clones, with just under 95% occurring once and the leading ten covering about 1.5%. V gave up 11 bases and J gave up 2 bases, with 16 bases separating them. The CDR3 has 14 amino acids. CDR1 is SNHLY, CDR2 FYNNEI, per germline. What was sequenced was blood. The TCR was taken from a man aged 18 to 30 in good health. The rearrangement joins TRBV2 to TRBJ1-5; possibly TRBD1 for D (5 bases). CDR3 in DNA: TGTGCCTCCCGGGCGGGGGAAGGCAATCAGCCCCAGCATTTT. It encodes CASRAGEGNQPQHF.